This paragraph covers one T cell receptor beta chain sequence. Its antigen remains unknown. The table came from immunoSEQ multiplex PCR; TCRdb's copy has only in-frame clones and leaves some out. The sample shows some 1,100,000 clones, approximately 80% of them seen only once. This sample was taken from a study of shared clonotypes between healthy human individuals. The study, taken as a whole, reports: Clonotype sharing across a handful of donors was observed for roughly 5% of naive CD4 clonotypes.

Germline lookup yields CDR1 MDHEN and CDR2 SYDVKM. This CDR3 is built from 15 residues. The germline V and J ends were trimmed by 6 bases and 4 bases, with 16 bases remaining between them. Healthy HIV-negative adults with no recent acute infections or vaccinations were recruited as donors. Division of CD4+ cells produced a CD45RA+ naive subset and a CD45RA-negative memory subset. Sequenced material: memory CD4+ T cells from PBMCs. The subset is: CD45RA-negative fraction. This TCR came from a man aged 18 to 29 in good health. Some clones in this sample may be carry-over from other donors' samples. V gene TRBV28 combines with J gene TRBJ1-5, with D possibly being TRBD1 (5 bases). CDR3 DNA: TGTGCCAGCAGCCGGGACTCAGGAAAAAATCAGCCCCAGCATTTT. Its translation is CASSRDSGKNQPQHF.